The 26 T cell receptor beta chains in this list originate from one sample, sequenced in a study of OX40 agonist ivuxolimab in advanced cancers. Method: immunoSEQ multiplex PCR; TCRdb's copy keeps in-frame clones and lacks some. This table has about 83,000 clones, about 81% appearing once. Source: CD4+ or CD8+ T cells sorted from blood, taken in a trial of the OX40 agonist ivuxolimab. Receptors were obtained from an adult with an advanced solid tumor such as melanoma, head and neck, liver or kidney cancer.

The chain joins TRBV6-5 to TRBJ1-2; D perhaps matches TRBD1 (5 bases). The germline gives CDR1 MNHEY, CDR2 SVGAGI. CDR3 size: 14 residues. Trimming stripped 7 bases from V and 7 bases from J, with 19 bases between. The CDR3 sequence is CASTGTHLSGGYTF. The CDR3 region has the DNA TGTGCCAGCACCGGGACTCATCTTAGTGGTGGCTACACCTTC.

The chain joins TRBV4-3 to TRBJ2-2; D gene uncertain. The CDR3 totals 15 residues. The germline V gene encodes CDR1 LGHNA and CDR2 YSLEER. V lost 1 base and J lost 3, with 9 bases in between. CDR3 DNA sequence: TGCGCCAGCAGCCAAGGAAATCGGGACACCGGGGAGCTGTTTTTT. As protein: CASSQGNRDTGELFF.

This chain connects TRBV5-1 to TRBJ1-1; TRBD1 agrees at 10 bases. The J segment lost 2 bases and the V segment lost 3 bases, leaving 19 bases of the junction unmatched. The germline V gene has CDR1 SGHRS and CDR2 YFSETQ. The CDR3 totals 20 residues. The CDR3 loop is CASSYPGQGYYLNNNTEAFF. CDR3 DNA: TGCGCCAGCAGCTATCCGGGACAGGGGTACTACCTAAATAATAACACTGAAGCTTTCTTT.

This clone was picked up a small number of times. The gene calls are TRBV4-1 and TRBJ1-5; no clear D gene. V was cut by 0 bases and J by 4 bases, with 7 bases left in between. This CDR3 is 14 amino acids long. The germline gives CDR1 MGHRA, CDR2 YSYEKL. CDR3 region: CASSQDSWNQPQHF. The CDR3 DNA reads as TGCGCCAGCAGCCAAGATAGTTGGAATCAGCCCCAGCATTTT.

The genes are TRBV4-1 and TRBJ2-7; D possibly corresponds to TRBD1 (5 bases). Germline V gives CDR1 MGHRA, CDR2 YSYEKL. The length of the CDR3 is 14 residues. Trimming removed 1 base at V and 5 bases at J, with 12 bases between. Here the CDR3 DNA reads TGCGCCAGCAGCCAAGTTACCAGGGCTGACGAGCAGTACTTC. As protein: CASSQVTRADEQYF.

As DNA, the CDR3 is TGTGCCAGTACCCCAGGGGACTCTGGGGCCAACGTCCTGACTTTC. This sequence encodes CASTPGDSGANVLTF. V gene TRBV19 combines with J gene TRBJ2-6, with D possibly matching TRBD1 (6 bases). The CDR3 loop spans 15 amino acids. Germline V gene data show CDR1 as LNHDA and CDR2 as SQIVND (reference sequence). V lost 7 bases, J lost 0 bases, and 10 bases lay in between.

The rearrangement joins TRBV5-1 to TRBJ2-7, with D hard to call. This CDR3 has 14 residues. Germline CDR1 and CDR2: SGHRS and YFSETQ. V was cut by 4 bases and J by 6 bases, with 17 bases left in between. The CDR3 here is CASSPQARMSEQYF. DNA of the CDR3: TGCGCCAGCAGCCCCCAGGCCAGGATGAGCGAGCAGTACTTC.

This chain uses TRBV30 with TRBJ1-2; D gene unclear. The CDR3 length is 13 residues. Germline-derived CDR1 and CDR2 are GTSNPN and SVGIG (reference sequence). Trimming shortened V by 0 bases and J by 4 bases, and 9 bases separated the two germline ends. The CDR3 sequence is CAWSVGVFYGYTF. The DNA of the CDR3 is TGTGCCTGGAGTGTTGGGGTTTTCTATGGCTACACCTTC. The variable domain in full, with the rest retrieved from reference TRBV30 and TRBJ1-2, is SQTIHQWPATLVQPVGSPLSLECTVEGTSNPNLYWYRQAAGRGLQLLFYSVGIGQISSEVPQNLSASRPQDRQFILSSKKLLLSDSGFYLCAWSVGVFYGYTFGSGTRLTVV.

The gene calls are TRBV7-9 and TRBJ2-3; 9 positions match TRBD1. Trimming at V came to 7 bases and at J to 4 bases, leaving 15 bases not matched to a gene. Germline CDR1 SEHNR, CDR2 FQNEAQ (reference sequence). The CDR3 has 17 amino acids. CDR3 region: CASKDPWGTGSPDTQYF. CDR3 in DNA: TGTGCCAGCAAGGACCCTTGGGGGACAGGGTCCCCAGATACGCAGTATTTT.

This clone was observed a few times. The rearrangement joins TRBV28 to TRBJ1-2, with D possibly being TRBD1 (6 bases). Germline V gene sequence: CDR1 MDHEN, CDR2 SYDVKM. This CDR3 contains 14 residues. Trimming shortened V by 10 bases and J by 4 bases, and 19 bases separated the two germline ends. DNA of the CDR3: TGTGCCATCCGGGGTCAGGGGATATCCTATGGCTACACCTTC. Amino acid sequence: CAIRGQGISYGYTF.

V is TRBV6-1 and J is TRBJ2-7, with 7 bases identical to TRBD1. The germline V gene encodes CDR1 MNHNS and CDR2 SASEGT. The ends lost 2 bases at V and 13 bases at J; junction bases unmatched: 11. There are 13 residues in the CDR3. As DNA, the CDR3 is TGTGCCAGCAGTGAACCCTTGTCGGACAGGCCTTACTTC. Amino acid sequence: CASSEPLSDRPYF.

This chain uses TRBV18 with TRBJ2-7, with D perhaps assigned TRBD1 or TRBD2 (5 bases each). CDR1 is KGHSH, CDR2 LQKENI, per germline. This CDR3 spans 16 amino acids. Trimming stripped 3 bases from V and 1 base from J, with 16 bases between. The CDR3 loop reads CASSPAGRDRSYEQYF. CDR3 nucleotides: TGTGCCAGCTCACCCGCAGGCAGGGACCGGTCCTACGAGCAGTACTTC.

V and J are TRBV5-6 and TRBJ1-3, with a weak D call TRBD1 (5 bases). The CDR3 is 15 amino acids. The V end lost 5 bases, the J end lost 0 bases, and 12 bases lay between the germline ends. The germline CDR1 and CDR2 sequences are SGHDT and YYEEEE. CDR3 nucleotides: TGTGCCAGCAGTCCTGGGACGCGCTCTGGAAACACCATATATTTT. This encodes CASSPGTRSGNTIYF.

V is TRBV7-2 and J is TRBJ2-2, with TRBD2 identical over 8 bases. Germline-derived CDR1 and CDR2 are SGHTA and FQGNSA. Unmatched junction bases numbered 12, after V lost 5 bases and J lost 4 bases. CDR3 length: 17 amino acids. The CDR3 nucleotides are TGTGCCAGCAGCCCCAATGGCGGGGGGTCAATCACCGGGGAGCTGTTTTTT. Its protein is CASSPNGGGSITGELFF. The variable domain in full, completed from reference TRBV7-2 and TRBJ2-2, reads GAGVSQSPSNKVTEKGKDVELRCDPISGHTALYWYRQSLGQGLEFLIYFQGNSAPDKSGLPSDRFSAERTGGSVSTLTIQRTQQEDSAVYLCASSPNGGGSITGELFFGEGSRLTVL.

The rearrangement joins TRBV5-4 to TRBJ2-6; D unresolved. The CDR3 is 17 amino acids. Trimming shortened V by 0 bases and J by 1 base, and 11 bases separated the two germline ends. Germline-derived CDR1 and CDR2 are SGHNT and YYREEE (reference sequence). CDR3 protein: CASSLGQISSGANVLTF. The DNA of the CDR3 is TGTGCCAGCAGCTTGGGACAAATTAGTTCTGGGGCCAACGTCCTGACTTTC. The full variable domain, rest sourced from reference TRBV5-4 and TRBJ2-6, is ETGVTQSPTHLIKTRGQQVTLRCSSQSGHNTVSWYQQALGQGPQFIFQYYREEENGRGNFPPRFSGLQFPNYSSELNVNALELDDSALYLCASSLGQISSGANVLTFGAGSRLTVL.

V and J are TRBV5-6 and TRBJ2-3, with TRBD1 matching 10 bases. The ends lost 6 bases at V and 4 bases at J; junction bases unmatched: 11. The germline gives CDR1 SGHDT, CDR2 YYEEEE. The CDR3 loop spans 16 amino acids. CDR3 region: CASTPTGGASPDTQYF. The CDR3 coding sequence is TGTGCCAGCACCCCGACAGGGGGCGCTTCCCCAGATACGCAGTATTTT.

The chain couples TRBV19 to TRBJ2-2, with D possibly being TRBD2 (6 bases). The CDR3 consists of 18 residues. The V gene's germline CDR1 is LNHDA and CDR2 SQIVND (reference sequence). Between the trimmed V and J ends, which lost 4 bases and 0 bases, there was a span of 18 bases. The CDR3 coding sequence is TGTGCCAGTAGTAAATATGTCGTGGGGGGAACGAACACCGGGGAGCTGTTTTTT. Its protein is CASSKYVVGGTNTGELFF. Drawing the rest from reference TRBV19 and TRBJ2-2, the complete variable domain is DGGITQSPKYLFRKEGQNVTLSCEQNLNHDAMYWYRQDPGQGLRLIYYSQIVNDFQKGDIAEGYSVSREKKESFPLTVTSAQKNPTAFYLCASSKYVVGGTNTGELFFGEGSRLTVL.

The chain combines TRBV29-1 with TRBJ1-1; 9 positions match TRBD1. The CDR3 has 15 amino acids. The V segment lost 5 bases and the J segment 3 bases; nucleotides outside the gene matches: 10. CDR1 and CDR2 (germline): SQVTM, ANQGSEA. The CDR3 coding sequence is TGCAGCGTTCCCACAGGGGGCTCCTATGACACTGAAGCTTTCTTT. This gives the protein CSVPTGGSYDTEAFF.

This clone was seen once. CDR3 in DNA: TGTGCCAGCTCACCAACGGGAGGGACAGGCCAAGGGAATGAGCAGTTCTTC. Protein sequence: CASSPTGGTGQGNEQFF. The chain couples TRBV18 to TRBJ2-1; possibly TRBD1 or TRBD2 for D (8 bases each). This CDR3 is 17 amino acids long. In germline, CDR1 is KGHSH, CDR2 LQKENI. Trimming removed 2 bases at V and 7 bases at J, with 21 bases between. The full variable domain, completed using reference TRBV18 and TRBJ2-1, is NAGVMQNPRHLVRRRGQEARLRCSPMKGHSHVYWYRQLPEEGLKFMVYLQKENIIDESGMPKERFSAEFPKEGPSILRIQQVVRGDSAAYFCASSPTGGTGQGNEQFFGPGTRLTVL.

The chain links TRBV28 to TRBJ2-1, with 9 positions matching TRBD2. Per germline, CDR1 MDHEN and CDR2 SYDVKM. CDR3 length: 17 residues. J lost 6 bases, V lost 4 bases, and 13 bases had no gene match. In nucleotides, the CDR3 is TGTGCCAGCAGTTCCCCCCGCGGGGGGGAAGGGGGCAATGAGCAGTTCTTC. Protein sequence: CASSSPRGGEGGNEQFF.

This rearrangement joins TRBV11-2 to TRBJ1-2; 7 bases map to TRBD1. Germline trimming cut 5 bases from V and 7 bases from J; bases unmatched to any gene: 10. The CDR3 is 14 amino acids. Germline V gene data show CDR1 as SGHAT and CDR2 as FQNNGV. As DNA, the CDR3 is TGTGCCAGCAGCCCTACGACAGGGATTCGTGGCTACACCTTC. Protein: CASSPTTGIRGYTF.

The rearrangement links TRBV18 to TRBJ1-1, with a weak D call TRBD1 (6 bases). The CDR3 consists of 13 residues. The germline V gene encodes CDR1 KGHSH and CDR2 LQKENI. Trimming removed 4 bases at V and 5 bases at J, with 11 bases between. The CDR3 region has the DNA TGTGCCAGCTCACGGGGGGCTGAGACTGAAGCTTTCTTT. Its translation is CASSRGAETEAFF.

This clone showed up just a few times. This chain uses TRBV28 with TRBJ2-5; 8 bases match TRBD1. The CDR3 consists of 15 residues. Germline CDR1 reads MDHEN; CDR2 reads SYDVKM. Losses at the gene ends were 1 base for V and 4 bases for J; bases not matched to a gene: 5. The chain's CDR3 is CASSLLGQGSETQYF. Here the CDR3 DNA reads TGTGCCAGCAGTTTATTAGGACAGGGATCAGAGACCCAGTACTTC.

The rearrangement links TRBV28 to TRBJ1-2; D gene uncertain. Germline values: CDR1 MDHEN, CDR2 SYDVKM. This CDR3 has 13 amino acids. V dropped 2 bases and J dropped 4 bases, with 8 bases sitting between them. CDR3 nucleotides: TGTGCCAGCAGTTTAGGGCCGACCTATGGCTACACCTTC. Its translation is CASSLGPTYGYTF.

The chain has TRBV5-4 and TRBJ2-3, with 7 bases aligning to TRBD2. The ends lost 2 bases at V and 8 bases at J; junction bases unmatched: 11. Per germline, CDR1 SGHNT and CDR2 YYREEE (reference sequence). This CDR3 region has 15 residues. CDR3 sequence (DNA): TGTGCCAGCAGCTTAATGAGGGGAGGGCGGGTTACGCAGTATTTT. Translating gives CASSLMRGGRVTQYF.

This clone has more than one count but fewer than ten. This chain links TRBV6-5 with TRBJ2-7; 10 positions agree with TRBD1. Germline V gene sequence: CDR1 MNHEY, CDR2 SVGAGI. V gave up 4 bases and J gave up 3 bases; unmatched junction bases: 9. The CDR3 loop spans 16 amino acids. This CDR3 is CASSLGTGVILYEQYF. The CDR3 DNA reads as TGTGCCAGCAGTTTGGGGACAGGGGTAATTCTCTACGAGCAGTACTTC.